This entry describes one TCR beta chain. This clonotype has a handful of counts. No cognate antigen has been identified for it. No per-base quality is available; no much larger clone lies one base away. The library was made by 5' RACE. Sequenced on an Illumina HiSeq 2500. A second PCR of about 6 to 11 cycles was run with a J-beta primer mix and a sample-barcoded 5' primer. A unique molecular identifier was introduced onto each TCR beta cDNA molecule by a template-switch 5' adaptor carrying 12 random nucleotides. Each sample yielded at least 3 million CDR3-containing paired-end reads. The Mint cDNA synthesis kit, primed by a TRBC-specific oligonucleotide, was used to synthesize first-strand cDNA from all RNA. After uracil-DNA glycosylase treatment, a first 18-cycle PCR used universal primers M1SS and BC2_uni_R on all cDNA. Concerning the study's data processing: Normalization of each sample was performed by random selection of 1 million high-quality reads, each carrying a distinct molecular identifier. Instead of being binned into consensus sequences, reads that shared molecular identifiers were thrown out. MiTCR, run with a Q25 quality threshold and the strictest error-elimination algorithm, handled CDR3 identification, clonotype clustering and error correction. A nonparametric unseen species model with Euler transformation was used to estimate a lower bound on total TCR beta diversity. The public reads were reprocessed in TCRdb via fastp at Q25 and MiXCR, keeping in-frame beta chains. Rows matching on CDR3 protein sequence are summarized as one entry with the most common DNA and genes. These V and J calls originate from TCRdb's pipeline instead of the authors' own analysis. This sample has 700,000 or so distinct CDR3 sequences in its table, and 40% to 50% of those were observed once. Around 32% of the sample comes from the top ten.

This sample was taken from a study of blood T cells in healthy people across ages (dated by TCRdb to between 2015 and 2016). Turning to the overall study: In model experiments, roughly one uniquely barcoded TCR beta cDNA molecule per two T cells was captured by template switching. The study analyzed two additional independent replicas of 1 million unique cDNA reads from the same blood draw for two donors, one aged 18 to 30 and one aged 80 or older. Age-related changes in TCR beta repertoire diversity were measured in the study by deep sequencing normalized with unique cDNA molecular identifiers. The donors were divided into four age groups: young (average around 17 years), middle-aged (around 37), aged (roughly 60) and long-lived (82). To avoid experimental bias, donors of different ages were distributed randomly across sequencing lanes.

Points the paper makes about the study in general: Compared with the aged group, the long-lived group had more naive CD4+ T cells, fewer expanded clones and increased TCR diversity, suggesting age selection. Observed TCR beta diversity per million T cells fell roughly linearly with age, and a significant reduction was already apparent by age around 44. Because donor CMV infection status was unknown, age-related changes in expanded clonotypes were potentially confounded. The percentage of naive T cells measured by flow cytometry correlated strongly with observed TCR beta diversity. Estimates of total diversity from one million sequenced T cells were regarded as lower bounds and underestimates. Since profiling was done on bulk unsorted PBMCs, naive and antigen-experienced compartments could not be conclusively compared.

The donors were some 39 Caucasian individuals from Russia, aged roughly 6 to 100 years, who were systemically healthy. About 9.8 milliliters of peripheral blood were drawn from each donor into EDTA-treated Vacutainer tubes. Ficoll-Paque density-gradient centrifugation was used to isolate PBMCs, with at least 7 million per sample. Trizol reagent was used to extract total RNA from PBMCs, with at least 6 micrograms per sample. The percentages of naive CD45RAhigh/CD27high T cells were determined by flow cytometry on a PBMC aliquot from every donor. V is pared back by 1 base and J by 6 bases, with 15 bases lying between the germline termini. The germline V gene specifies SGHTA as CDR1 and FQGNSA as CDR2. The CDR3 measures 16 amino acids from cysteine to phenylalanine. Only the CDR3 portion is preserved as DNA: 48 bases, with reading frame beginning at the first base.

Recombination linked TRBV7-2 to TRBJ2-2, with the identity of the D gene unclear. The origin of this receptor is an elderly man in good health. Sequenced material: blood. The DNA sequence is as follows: TGTGCCAGCAGCTTAGTTGTCAACCCTACGTCCGGGGAGCTGTTTTTT. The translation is CASSLVVNPTSGELFF.